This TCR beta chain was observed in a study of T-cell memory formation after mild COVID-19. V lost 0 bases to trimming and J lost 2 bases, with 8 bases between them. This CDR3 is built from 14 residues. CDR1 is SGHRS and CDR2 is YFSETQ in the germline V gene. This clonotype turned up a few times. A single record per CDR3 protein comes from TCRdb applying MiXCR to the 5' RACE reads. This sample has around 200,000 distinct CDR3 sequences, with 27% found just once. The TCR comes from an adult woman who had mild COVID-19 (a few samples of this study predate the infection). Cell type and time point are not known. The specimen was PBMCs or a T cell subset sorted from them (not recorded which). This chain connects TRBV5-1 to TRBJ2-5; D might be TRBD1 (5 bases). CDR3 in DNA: TGCGCCAGCAGCTTGGTTCAGGGACAAGAGACCCAGTACTTC. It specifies CASSLVQGQETQYF.